This T cell receptor beta chain stems from a study of T cell responses to AZD1222 COVID-19 vaccine. Study observations and caveats: The study sampled repertoires only after the peak T cell response.

Clones were sequenced by immunoSEQ multiplex PCR, and TCRdb holds only the in-frame ones, with some missing. There are around 70,000 clones in the sample; roughly 91% occur only once, and around 5.1% lies in the top ten. As to this clone: Antigen specificity is unknown.

The germline CDR1 and CDR2 sequences are SGHDT and YYEEEE. V lost 0 bases and J 5 bases, leaving 4 bases between the germline ends. The CDR3 is made up of 12 amino acids. The source of this sequence is an adult who received the MenACWY meningococcal vaccine as a control. The specimen was peripheral blood, collected 28 days after the second dose of the MenACWY control vaccine. This chain connects TRBV5-6 to TRBJ2-3, with no clear D. This CDR3 is CASSLVGDTQYF. CDR3 coding DNA: TGTGCCAGCAGCTTGGTGGGAGATACGCAGTATTTT.